Shown below are 28 T cell receptor beta chains from a single sample sequenced in a study of T cells in tumors after PD-1 blockade. The table came from immunoSEQ multiplex PCR; TCRdb's copy has only in-frame clones and leaves some out. The top ten clones hold 8.7% of a sample with 45,000 to 50,000 clones, around four fifths of them seen once. The material was PBMCs, obtained before anti-PD-1 therapy. These receptors were collected from a human donor with advanced basal cell or squamous cell carcinoma (not recorded which).

The V call is TRBV15, the J call TRBJ2-7; D tentatively fits TRBD1 or TRBD2 (5 bases each). The CDR3 runs to 14 residues. The ends were cut back, 1 base at V and 6 bases at J, with 13 bases in the middle. Per the germline V gene, CDR1 is LNHNV and CDR2 is YYDKDF (reference sequence). The CDR3 bases are TGTGCCACCAGCAGAGGGGGACCAGGGATCGAGCAGTACTTC. This translates into CATSRGGPGIEQYF.

The chain combines TRBV7-2 with TRBJ2-1; D not resolved. This CDR3 is built from 14 residues. CDR1 is SGHTA and CDR2 is FQGNSA in the germline V gene. V was pared by 3 bases and J by 7 bases, with 13 bases between. CDR3 in DNA: TGTGCCAGCAGCTTCGATCGAGAGACGAATGAGCAGTTCTTC. Protein product: CASSFDRETNEQFF.

V is TRBV3-1 (or the pseudogene TRBV3-2) and J is TRBJ1-3; D call uncertain. The CDR3 extends over 16 amino acids. Trimming shortened V by 1 base and J by 3 bases, and 13 bases separated the two germline ends. CDR1 and CDR2 (germline): LGHDT, YNNKEL (reference sequence). The CDR3 spells CASSQAFMVGGNTIYF. CDR3 bases: TGTGCCAGCAGCCAAGCGTTCATGGTCGGTGGAAACACCATATATTTT.

This clone is judged medium-sized. The chain employs TRBV19 and TRBJ2-1; 7 bases fit TRBD1. CDR1 LNHDA and CDR2 SQIVND come from the germline V gene (reference sequence). The V gene end was trimmed by 5 bases and the J gene end by 7 bases; junction bases not matched to a gene: 8. The CDR3 spans 14 residues. The CDR3 protein is CASSQKHRGNEQFF. Here the CDR3 DNA reads TGTGCCAGTAGTCAAAAGCACAGGGGTAATGAGCAGTTCTTC.

There are a few counts of this clone. This rearrangement joins TRBV5-6 to TRBJ2-2; 8 bases are a match to TRBD2. Germline V lookup: CDR1 SGHDT, CDR2 YYEEEE. Germline trimming cut 2 bases from V and 7 bases from J; bases unmatched to any gene: 4. The CDR3 is 14 residues long. The CDR3 DNA reads as TGTGCCAGCAGCTTTAAGAGCGGGAGCGGGGAGCTGTTTTTT. Amino acid sequence: CASSFKSGSGELFF.

The genes are TRBV5-1 and TRBJ2-1; possible D gene TRBD1, 6 bases. Germline V gene data show CDR1 as SGHRS and CDR2 as YFSETQ. V gave up 5 bases and J gave up 8 bases, with 20 bases separating them. CDR3 length: 15 amino acids. The CDR3 protein is CASRRQLLSGDEQFF. The CDR3 DNA reads as TGCGCCAGCAGACGACAGCTCCTCTCAGGGGATGAGCAGTTCTTC. Full variable domain (remainder filled in from reference TRBV5-1 and TRBJ2-1): KAGVTQTPRYLIKTRGQQVTLSCSPISGHRSVSWYQQTPGQGLQFLFEYFSETQRNKGNFPGRFSGRQFSNSRSEMNVSTLELGDSALYLCASRRQLLSGDEQFFGPGTRLTVL.

This chain joins TRBV5-1 and TRBJ2-7; 11 positions match TRBD2. V lost 0 bases to trimming and J lost 5 bases; unmatched junction nucleotides: 7. CDR3 length equals 16 residues. The V gene's germline CDR1 is SGHRS and CDR2 YFSETQ. CDR3 DNA sequence: TGCGCCAGCAGCTTGGCTAATCGACTAGCGGGACACGAGCAGTACTTC. This gives the protein CASSLANRLAGHEQYF.

The V call is TRBV4-2, the J call TRBJ1-1; 7 bases align to TRBD1. This CDR3 region has 17 residues. Trimming took 1 base from V and 2 from J; bases not matched to a gene: 10. CDR1 and CDR2 from the germline V gene are LGHNA and YNFKEQ. CDR3 residues: CASSQGTGGALNTEAFF. The CDR3 coding sequence is TGTGCCAGCAGCCAAGGGACAGGTGGGGCCCTTAACACTGAAGCTTTCTTT.

The chain joins TRBV7-9 to TRBJ1-3; no definite D call. Trimming cost V 1 base and J 2 bases, with 3 bases left between them. Germline assignment: CDR1 SEHNR and CDR2 FQNEAQ (reference sequence). The CDR3 covers 13 residues. CDR3 amino acids: CASSLGPGNTIYF. In DNA form, the CDR3 reads TGTGCCAGCAGCTTAGGTCCTGGAAACACCATATATTTT. The full variable domain, completed using reference TRBV7-9 and TRBJ1-3, is DTGVSQNPRHKITKRGQNVTFRCDPISEHNRLYWYRQTLGQGPEFLTYFQNEAQLEKSRLLSDRFSAERPKGSFSTLEIQRTEQGDSAMYLCASSLGPGNTIYFGEGSWLTVV.

The CDR3 nucleotides read TGTGCCAGCAGTCGCCAGACAGGGGGTTCGTTTCAGACCCAGTACTTC. It specifies CASSRQTGGSFQTQYF. This rearrangement joins TRBV6-6 to TRBJ2-5; TRBD1 matches 9 bases. The CDR3 loop spans 16 amino acids. Germline CDR1 is MNHNY and CDR2 is SVGAGI (reference sequence). With V trimmed by 5 bases and J by 6 bases, 13 bases remained unmatched.

This chain connects TRBV18 to TRBJ1-5; 7 nucleotides line up with TRBD1. Looked up from germline, CDR1 is KGHSH and CDR2 is LQKENI. The CDR3 extends over 15 amino acids. The V and J ends lost 5 bases and 0 bases, in that order; junction bases with no gene match: 4. CDR3 sequence (DNA): TGTGCCAGCTCAGCTGACAGGGCTAGCAATCAGCCCCAGCATTTT. This translates into CASSADRASNQPQHF.

V gene TRBV6-2 or TRBV6-3 combines with J gene TRBJ2-7; 9 bases match TRBD2. Trimming removed 5 bases from V and 3 bases from J; junction bases left unmatched: 5. From germline, CDR1 is MNHEY and CDR2 SVGEGT. The CDR3 length is 14 residues. The CDR3 region has the DNA TGTGCCAGCAGTAAAGCGGGGGGTGGCTACGAGCAGTACTTC. Protein sequence: CASSKAGGGYEQYF.

V usage is TRBV6-6 and J usage is TRBJ1-1; D gene ambiguous. The CDR3 covers 14 residues. Between the trimmed V and J ends, which lost 7 bases and 0 bases, there was a span of 12 bases. Germline values: CDR1 MNHNY, CDR2 SVGAGI (reference sequence). The CDR3 DNA follows: TGTGCCAGCACAGTACGGACCATGAACACTGAAGCTTTCTTT. Translated, it gives CASTVRTMNTEAFF.

The V and J genes are TRBV6-4 and TRBJ1-1; 7 nucleotides agree with TRBD1. V shed 8 bases and J 1 base; nucleotides not matched to a gene: 7. Germline lookup yields CDR1 MRHNA and CDR2 SNTAGT. The CDR3 spans 14 residues. CDR3 amino acids: CASRAEGANTEAFF. CDR3 nucleotide sequence: TGTGCCAGCCGGGCGGAGGGGGCGAACACTGAAGCTTTCTTT.

This chain joins TRBV10-3 and TRBJ1-1; no reliable D call. Germline CDR1 reads ENHRY; CDR2 reads SYGVKD. V was clipped by 3 bases and J by 4 bases, with 12 bases between them. This CDR3 is built from 14 residues. The DNA for the CDR3 is TGTGCCATCAGTGATGAGGTTCGAGGCACTGAAGCTTTCTTT. Its protein product is CAISDEVRGTEAFF.

This clone was detected only a few times. V usage is TRBV5-4 and J usage is TRBJ2-3, with 8 bases matching TRBD2. The ends lost 2 bases at V and 2 bases at J; junction bases unmatched: 7. Germline CDR1 SGHNT, CDR2 YYREEE (reference sequence). The CDR3 contains 16 residues. CDR3 protein: CASSFGAGVPTDTQYF. The CDR3 nucleotides are TGTGCCAGCAGCTTCGGAGCGGGAGTGCCCACAGATACGCAGTATTTT.

This clone was seen a single time. The chain uses TRBV25-1 and TRBJ2-2; 7 nucleotides line up with TRBD2. This CDR3 comprises 18 residues. CDR1 MGHDK and CDR2 SYGVNS come from the germline V gene. J lost 4 bases, V lost 1 base, and 12 bases had no gene match. CDR3 DNA: TGTGCCAGCAGTGAATGGGCGGGATCTAGCGGACCCACCGGGGAGCTGTTTTTT. This gives the protein CASSEWAGSSGPTGELFF. Supplemented by reference TRBV25-1 and TRBJ2-2, the full variable domain reads EADIYQTPRYLVIGTGKKITLECSQTMGHDKMYWYQQDPGMELHLIHYSYGVNSTEKGDLSSESTVSRIRTEHFPLTLESARPSHTSQYLCASSEWAGSSGPTGELFFGEGSRLTVL.

The chain combines TRBV4-2 with TRBJ2-2, with 9 bases aligning to TRBD1. Per germline, CDR1 LGHNA and CDR2 YNFKEQ. Germline trimming cut 3 bases from V and 7 bases from J; bases unmatched to any gene: 12. This CDR3 region has 17 residues. This chain's CDR3 is CASSHTPPGQGVGELFF. In DNA, the CDR3 is TGTGCCAGCAGCCACACCCCTCCGGGACAGGGCGTCGGGGAGCTGTTTTTT.

CDR3 coding DNA: TGTGCCAGCAGTCCACTAGCGGGAGGAGGATCCTACAATGAGCAGTTCTTC. Protein product: CASSPLAGGGSYNEQFF. The chain joins TRBV6-2 or TRBV6-3 to TRBJ2-1; TRBD2 aligns across 12 bases. Trimming at V came to 5 bases and at J to 1 base, leaving 6 bases not matched to a gene. Germline V gene data show CDR1 as MNHEY and CDR2 as SVGEGT. The CDR3 loop spans 17 amino acids.

V usage is TRBV27 and J usage is TRBJ1-2; D gene unclear. Trimming pared 0 bases from V and 8 bases from J, leaving 13 bases between. The CDR3 spans 14 residues. The germline gives CDR1 MNHEY, CDR2 SMNVEV (reference sequence). The CDR3 loop reads CASSLSPSLEGYTF. The CDR3 region has the DNA TGTGCCAGCAGTTTATCGCCATCCCTGGAGGGCTACACCTTC.

This sequence joins TRBV11-3 and TRBJ1-5; D possibly corresponds to TRBD1 (6 bases). Trimming stripped 3 bases from V and 0 bases from J, with 9 bases between. CDR1 SGHNT and CDR2 YENEEA come from the germline V gene. This CDR3 contains 15 residues. CDR3 region: CASSLGQPSNQPQHF. Here the CDR3 DNA reads TGTGCCAGCAGCTTGGGACAACCTAGCAATCAGCCCCAGCATTTT.

This clone was picked up one time. V usage is TRBV18 and J usage is TRBJ1-2, with 10 bases that match TRBD1. V lost 1 base to trimming and J lost 5 bases; unmatched junction nucleotides: 7. Germline assignment: CDR1 KGHSH and CDR2 LQKENI. The CDR3 loop spans 16 amino acids. The chain's CDR3 is CASSPRRDRGDYGYTF. The CDR3 nucleotides are TGTGCCAGCTCACCACGTCGGGACAGGGGAGATTATGGCTACACCTTC. Full variable domain (missing parts from reference TRBV18 and TRBJ1-2): NAGVMQNPRHLVRRRGQEARLRCSPMKGHSHVYWYRQLPEEGLKFMVYLQKENIIDESGMPKERFSAEFPKEGPSILRIQQVVRGDSAAYFCASSPRRDRGDYGYTFGSGTRLTVV.

This clone was detected only once. This chain uses TRBV5-6 with TRBJ1-5; D call uncertain. V was cut by 4 bases and J by 3 bases, with 11 bases left in between. Looked up from germline, CDR1 is SGHDT and CDR2 is YYEEEE. The CDR3 covers 14 residues. The CDR3 here is CASSAGLANQPQHF. In nucleotides, the CDR3 is TGTGCCAGCAGCGCGGGTTTGGCCAATCAGCCCCAGCATTTT.

The chain uses TRBV7-2 and TRBJ2-1, with no clear D. Trimming removed 2 bases at V and 7 bases at J, with 9 bases between. This CDR3 contains 13 residues. Germline loops: CDR1 SGHTA, CDR2 FQGNSA. The DNA for the CDR3 is TGTGCCAGCAGCTTAAAATTCCAGAATGAGCAGTTCTTC. Amino acid sequence: CASSLKFQNEQFF.

This chain links TRBV11-3 with TRBJ1-3; D is ambiguous. V lost 4 bases to trimming and J lost 0 bases, with 16 bases between them. There are 17 residues in the CDR3. Germline V gene data show CDR1 as SGHNT and CDR2 as YENEEA. CDR3 amino acids: CASSSDGRPISGNTIYF. The CDR3 DNA reads TGTGCCAGCAGCTCGGACGGGAGGCCGATCTCTGGAAACACCATATATTTT.

V is TRBV6-5 and J is TRBJ2-1; D is unresolved. In germline, CDR1 is MNHEY, CDR2 SVGAGI. Trimming removed 7 bases from V and 5 bases from J, with 15 bases in between. CDR3 length: 14 residues. CDR3 nucleotides: TGTGCCAGCATCGTGGAGAAGGTAAACAATGAGCAGTTCTTC. Translating it yields CASIVEKVNNEQFF.

The gene calls are TRBV29-1 and TRBJ2-3, with D maybe TRBD2 (6 bases). CDR3 length equals 13 residues. Germline V gene data show CDR1 as SQVTM and CDR2 as ANQGSEA. The germline V and J ends were trimmed by 7 bases and 0 bases, with 11 bases remaining between them. CDR3 DNA: TGCAGCGCTTTTGGACTAAGCACAGATACGCAGTATTTT. This codes for CSAFGLSTDTQYF.

This clone appeared a single time. CDR3 DNA: TGTGCCAGCAGCCCGCCCCTCTACAATGAGCAGTTCTTC. This gives the protein CASSPPLYNEQFF. This sequence joins TRBV7-9 and TRBJ2-1; D remains unclear. The CDR3 has 13 residues. The V gene's germline CDR1 is SEHNR and CDR2 FQNEAQ (reference sequence). Trimming took 5 bases from V and 3 from J, leaving 8 bases between them.